In this sample, the clone carrying this T cell receptor beta chain turned up a few times. Antigen unknown. These data come from a study of PD-1 blockade in classical Hodgkin lymphoma. Regarding the study as a whole: Patients starting nivolumab under 1 year after ASCT were excluded. Reported baseline diversity: healthy donors highest, relapsed/refractory patients lowest.

Time point of the sample: cycle 4 day 1 (C4D1), after more than five weeks of nivolumab. Autologous stem cell transplantation was followed by relapse in every patient, and brentuximab vedotin exposure varied. Complete response, partial response or progressive disease constituted the best responses recorded. Measured with immunoSEQ multiplex PCR; TCRdb has only the in-frame clones, and not every one. Counted here are about 33,000 clones, 65% to 80% occurring once; the ten biggest clones make up about 3.8%. V shed 3 bases and J 1 base; nucleotides not matched to a gene: 9. The CDR3 consists of 17 residues. The germline V gene has CDR1 SGHRS and CDR2 YFSETQ.

Sequenced material: peripheral blood mononuclear cells (PBMCs), taken before the fourth cycle of nivolumab. The genes are TRBV5-1 and TRBJ2-3; 9 positions match TRBD2. This sequence was found in a human donor with classical Hodgkin lymphoma. CDR3 nucleotide sequence: TGCGCCAGCAGCTCCAGATTAGCGGGAGCCGGCACAGATACGCAGTATTTT. Residues: CASSSRLAGAGTDTQYF.